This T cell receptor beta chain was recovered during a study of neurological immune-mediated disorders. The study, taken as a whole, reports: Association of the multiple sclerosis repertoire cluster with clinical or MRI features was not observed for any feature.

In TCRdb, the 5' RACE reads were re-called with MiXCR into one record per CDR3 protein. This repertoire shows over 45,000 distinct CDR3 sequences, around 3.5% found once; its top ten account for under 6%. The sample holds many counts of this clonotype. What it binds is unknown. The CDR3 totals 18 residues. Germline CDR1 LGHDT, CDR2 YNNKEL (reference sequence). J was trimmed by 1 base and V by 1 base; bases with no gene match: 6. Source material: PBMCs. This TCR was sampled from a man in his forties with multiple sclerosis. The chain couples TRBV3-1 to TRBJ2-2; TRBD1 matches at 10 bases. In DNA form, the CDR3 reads TGTGCCAGCAGCCAAGGGACAGGGGGTTTTGGGAACACCGGGGAGCTGTTTTTT. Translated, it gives CASSQGTGGFGNTGELFF.